This TCR beta chain was sequenced for a study of blood T cell repertoires in COVID-19. In the study overall: T cells, B-cell-depleted T cells, or PBMCs provided the cDNA or gDNA that served as material.

Assay used: immunoSEQ multiplex PCR; TCRdb lists only in-frame clones, some missing. This sample has around 300,000 clones, with around nine tenths found just once. CDR1 MRHNA and CDR2 SNTAGT come from the germline V gene. Trimming removed 8 bases from V and 2 bases from J, with 15 bases in between. There are 14 residues in the CDR3. Enrolled through a virtual design, the participants were between roughly 18 and 95 years of age and came from approximately 25 US areas. V gene TRBV6-4 combines with J gene TRBJ1-1; no clear D. The TCR sequence derives from a woman between 18 and 29 years old who had recovered from COVID-19. Sequencing was performed on PBMCs or T cells enriched from blood (not recorded which). DNA of the CDR3: TGTGCCAGCCCCAATTTTAACAGCAACACTGAAGCTTTCTTT. It encodes CASPNFNSNTEAFF.